Here is one T cell receptor (beta chain) with its context. CDR1 and CDR2 from the germline V gene are SGHAT and FQNNGV. V lost 1 base, J lost 2 bases, and 11 bases lay in between. The CDR3 has 15 amino acids. The data were taken from a study of cytomegalovirus exposure and HLA in healthy donors. PCR involved 60 Vbeta and 13 Jbeta primers. Here immunoSEQ multiplex PCR was the method, and the copy in TCRdb shows in-frame clones only, minus some. The table lists about 160,000 clones, approximately 78% of them singletons. The TCR originated in a girl aged 2 to 10 in good health and CMV-seropositive. Sample: PBMCs. The J gene is TRBJ1-1, the V gene TRBV11-2; D unclear. For the CDR3, the DNA is TGTGCCAGCAGCTTAGCTGTTGGACTCAACACTGAAGCTTTCTTT. Translating gives CASSLAVGLNTEAFF.